Listed here are 3 T cell receptor beta chains from one sample, sequenced in a study of blood T cell repertoires in COVID-19. Using immunoSEQ multiplex PCR, the repertoire was profiled, and TCRdb retains in-frame clones only, with some absent. The sample comprises about 100,000 clones, about 86% of which are singletons, and roughly 3.3% rests with the top ten. The material sequenced was peripheral blood. The receptors here all came from a woman aged 80 or older with active or convalescent COVID-19.

V usage is TRBV6-5 and J usage is TRBJ1-6, with TRBD1 identical over 8 bases. CDR3 length: 14 amino acids. Trimming removed 4 bases from V and 6 bases from J; junction bases left unmatched: 2. Per germline, CDR1 MNHEY and CDR2 SVGAGI. The CDR3 loop is CASSLDRANSPLHF. DNA of the CDR3: TGTGCCAGCAGTTTGGACAGGGCTAATTCACCCCTCCACTTT.

The rearrangement links TRBV6-1 to TRBJ2-7; TRBD1 matches at 7 bases. CDR3 length: 15 residues. Germline CDR1 MNHNS, CDR2 SASEGT. The V segment lost 2 bases and the J segment 9 bases; nucleotides outside the gene matches: 13. Here the CDR3 DNA reads TGTGCCAGCAGTGAAAGCCCCTTTACAGGGGTAGGGCAGTACTTC. Its protein is CASSESPFTGVGQYF.

The chain joins TRBV9 to TRBJ1-3; D ambiguous. The CDR3 consists of 18 residues. Trimming shortened V by 1 base and J by 2 bases, and 19 bases separated the two germline ends. Germline CDR1 is SGDLS and CDR2 is YYNGEE. In DNA, the CDR3 is TGTGCCAGCAGCGTAACTCCCTCGGCGAGGGCTGCTGGAAACACCATATATTTT. Protein: CASSVTPSARAAGNTIYF.